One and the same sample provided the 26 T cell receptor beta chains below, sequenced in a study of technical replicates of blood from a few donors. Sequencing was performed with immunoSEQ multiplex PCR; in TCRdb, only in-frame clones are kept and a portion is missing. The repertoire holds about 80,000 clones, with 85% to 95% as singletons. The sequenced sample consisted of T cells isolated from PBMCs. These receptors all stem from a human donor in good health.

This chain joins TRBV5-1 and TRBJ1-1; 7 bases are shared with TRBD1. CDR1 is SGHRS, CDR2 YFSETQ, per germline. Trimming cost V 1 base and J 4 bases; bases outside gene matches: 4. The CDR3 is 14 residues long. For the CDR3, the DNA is TGCGCCAGCAGCTTGACAGAGGGGGCCACTGAAGCTTTCTTT. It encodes CASSLTEGATEAFF.

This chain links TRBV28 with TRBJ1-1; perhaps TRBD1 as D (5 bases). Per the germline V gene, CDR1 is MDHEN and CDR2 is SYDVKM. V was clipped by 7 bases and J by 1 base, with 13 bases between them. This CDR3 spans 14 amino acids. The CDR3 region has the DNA TGTGCCAGCATTCCCACTACAGGGAACACTGAAGCTTTCTTT. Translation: CASIPTTGNTEAFF.

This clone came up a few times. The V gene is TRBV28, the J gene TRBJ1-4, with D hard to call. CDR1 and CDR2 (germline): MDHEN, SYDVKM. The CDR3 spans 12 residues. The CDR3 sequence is CSTGNTNEKLFF. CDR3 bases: TGTTCTACCGGGAATACTAATGAAAAACTGTTTTTT.

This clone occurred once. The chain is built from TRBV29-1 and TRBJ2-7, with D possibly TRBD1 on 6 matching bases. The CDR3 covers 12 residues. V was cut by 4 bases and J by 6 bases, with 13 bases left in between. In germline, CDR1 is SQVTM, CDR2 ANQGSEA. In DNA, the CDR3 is TGCAGCGTTGGAACAGGGTCAGCCGAGCAGTACTTC. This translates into CSVGTGSAEQYF.

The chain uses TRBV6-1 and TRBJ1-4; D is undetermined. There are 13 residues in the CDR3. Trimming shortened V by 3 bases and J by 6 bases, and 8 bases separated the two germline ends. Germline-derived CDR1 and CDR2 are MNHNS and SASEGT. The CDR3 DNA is TGTGCCAGCAGTGATGCTAGTCATGAAAAACTGTTTTTT. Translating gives CASSDASHEKLFF.

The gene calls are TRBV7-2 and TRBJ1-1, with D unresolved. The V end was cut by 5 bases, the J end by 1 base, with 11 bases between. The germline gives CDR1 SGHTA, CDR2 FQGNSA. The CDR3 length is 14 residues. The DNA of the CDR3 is TGTGCCAGCAGCCACGTGCCAGGGAACACTGAAGCTTTCTTT. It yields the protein CASSHVPGNTEAFF.

CDR3: CASSKSGIGSNQPQHF. The DNA of the CDR3 is TGTGCCAGCTCAAAATCAGGGATAGGGAGCAATCAGCCCCAGCATTTT. The V and J genes are TRBV18 and TRBJ1-5; TRBD1 might be the D (5 bases). The CDR3 runs 16 residues. The germline CDR1 and CDR2 sequences are KGHSH and LQKENI. Between the trimmed V and J ends, which lost 5 bases and 1 base, there was a span of 15 bases.

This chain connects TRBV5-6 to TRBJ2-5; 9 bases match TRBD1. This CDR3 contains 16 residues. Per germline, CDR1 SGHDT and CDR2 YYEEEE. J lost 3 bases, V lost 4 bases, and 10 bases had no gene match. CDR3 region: CASSPTVWTGEETQYF. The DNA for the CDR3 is TGTGCCAGCAGCCCCACCGTTTGGACAGGGGAAGAGACCCAGTACTTC.

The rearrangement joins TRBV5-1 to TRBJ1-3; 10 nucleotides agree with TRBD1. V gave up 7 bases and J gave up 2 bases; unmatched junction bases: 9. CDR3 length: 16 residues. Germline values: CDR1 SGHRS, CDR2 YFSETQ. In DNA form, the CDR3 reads TGCGCCAGCTCCAATATAGACAGGGGGCCTGGAAACACCATATATTTT. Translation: CASSNIDRGPGNTIYF.

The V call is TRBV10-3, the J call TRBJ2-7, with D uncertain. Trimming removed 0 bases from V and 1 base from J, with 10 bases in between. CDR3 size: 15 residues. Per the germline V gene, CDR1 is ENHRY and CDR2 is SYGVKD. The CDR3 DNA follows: TGTGCCATCAGTGAGTCCACGGGTAGTTCCTACGAGCAGTACTTC. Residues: CAISESTGSSYEQYF.

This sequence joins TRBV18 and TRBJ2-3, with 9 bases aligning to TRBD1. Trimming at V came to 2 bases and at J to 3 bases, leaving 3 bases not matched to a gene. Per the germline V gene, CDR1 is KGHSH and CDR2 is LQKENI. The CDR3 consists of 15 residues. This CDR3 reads CASSPLDRGTDTQYF. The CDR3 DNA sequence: TGTGCCAGCTCACCATTGGACAGGGGTACAGATACGCAGTATTTT.

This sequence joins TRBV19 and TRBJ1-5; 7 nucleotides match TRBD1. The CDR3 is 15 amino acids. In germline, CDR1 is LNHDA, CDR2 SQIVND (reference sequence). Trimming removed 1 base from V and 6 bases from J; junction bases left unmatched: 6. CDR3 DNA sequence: TGTGCCAGTAGTATAGTTGAGACAGGGAGTCAGCCCCAGCATTTT. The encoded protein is CASSIVETGSQPQHF.

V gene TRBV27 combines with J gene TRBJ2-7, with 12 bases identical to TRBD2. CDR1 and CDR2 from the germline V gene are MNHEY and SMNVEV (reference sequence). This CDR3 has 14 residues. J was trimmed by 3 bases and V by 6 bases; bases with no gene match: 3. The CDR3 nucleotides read TGTGCCAGCAGCCCGGGACTAGCGGGCTACGAGCAGTACTTC. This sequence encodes CASSPGLAGYEQYF.

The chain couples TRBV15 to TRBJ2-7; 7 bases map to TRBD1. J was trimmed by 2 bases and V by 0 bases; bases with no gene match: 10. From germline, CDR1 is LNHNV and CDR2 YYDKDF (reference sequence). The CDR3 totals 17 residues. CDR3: CATSRDLGTGATYEQYF. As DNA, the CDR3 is TGTGCCACCAGCAGAGATCTGGGCACAGGGGCTACCTACGAGCAGTACTTC.

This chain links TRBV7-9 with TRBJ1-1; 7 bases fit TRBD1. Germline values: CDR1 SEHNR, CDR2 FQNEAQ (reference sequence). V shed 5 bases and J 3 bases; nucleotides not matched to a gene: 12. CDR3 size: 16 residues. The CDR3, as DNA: TGTGCCAGCAGCGGCTACAGGGGCGGAGGGTACACTGAAGCTTTCTTT. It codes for CASSGYRGGGYTEAFF.

The CDR3 bases are TGTGCCAGCAGTTTACTGCGGGAAGACAAAAACATTCAGTACTTC. Amino acid sequence: CASSLLREDKNIQYF. V is TRBV6-5 and J is TRBJ2-4, with a possible D match to TRBD2 (6 bases). Trimming took off 4 bases at V and 3 bases at J, with 13 bases between the two ends. The germline gives CDR1 MNHEY, CDR2 SVGAGI. The CDR3 length is 15 residues.

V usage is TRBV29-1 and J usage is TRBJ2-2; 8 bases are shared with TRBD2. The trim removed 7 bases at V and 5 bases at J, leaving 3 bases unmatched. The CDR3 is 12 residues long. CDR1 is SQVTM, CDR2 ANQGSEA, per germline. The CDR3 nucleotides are TGCAGCGCCCCGGGGGGGACCGGGGAGCTGTTTTTT. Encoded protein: CSAPGGTGELFF.

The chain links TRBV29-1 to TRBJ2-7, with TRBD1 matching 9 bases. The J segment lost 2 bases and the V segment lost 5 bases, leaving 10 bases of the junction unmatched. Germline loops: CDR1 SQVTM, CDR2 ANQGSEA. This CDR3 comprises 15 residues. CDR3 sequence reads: CSVCDGTGTAYEQYF. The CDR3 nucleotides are TGCAGCGTTTGTGATGGGACAGGGACGGCCTACGAGCAGTACTTC.

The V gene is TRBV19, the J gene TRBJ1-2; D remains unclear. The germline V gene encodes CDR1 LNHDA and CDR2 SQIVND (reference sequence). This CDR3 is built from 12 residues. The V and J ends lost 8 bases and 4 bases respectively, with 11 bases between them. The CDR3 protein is CASHVTGYGYTF. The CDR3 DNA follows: TGTGCCAGTCACGTCACGGGCTATGGCTACACCTTC. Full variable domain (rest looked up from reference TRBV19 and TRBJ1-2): DGGITQSPKYLFRKEGQNVTLSCEQNLNHDAMYWYRQDPGQGLRLIYYSQIVNDFQKGDIAEGYSVSREKKESFPLTVTSAQKNPTAFYLCASHVTGYGYTFGSGTRLTVV.

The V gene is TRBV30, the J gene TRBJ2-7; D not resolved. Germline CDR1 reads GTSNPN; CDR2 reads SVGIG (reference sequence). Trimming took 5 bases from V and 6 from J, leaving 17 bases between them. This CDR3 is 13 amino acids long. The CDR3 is CAWSYGSGGEQYF. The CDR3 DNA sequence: TGTGCCTGGTCTTACGGGTCGGGTGGCGAGCAGTACTTC.

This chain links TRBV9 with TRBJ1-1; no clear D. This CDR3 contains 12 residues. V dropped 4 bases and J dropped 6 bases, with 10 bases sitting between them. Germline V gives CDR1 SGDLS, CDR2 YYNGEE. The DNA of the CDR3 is TGTGCCAGCAGCCCAACCCAGGCTGAAGCTTTCTTT. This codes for CASSPTQAEAFF.

CDR3: CAGTRRLGNTQYF. CDR3 in DNA: TGTGCCGGTACTCGCCGCCTCGGGAATACGCAGTATTTT. The V call is TRBV2, the J call TRBJ2-3, with a weak D call TRBD2 (5 bases). Germline V lookup: CDR1 SNHLY, CDR2 FYNNEI. V was trimmed by 11 bases and J by 7 bases, leaving 19 bases between them. CDR3 length: 13 residues.

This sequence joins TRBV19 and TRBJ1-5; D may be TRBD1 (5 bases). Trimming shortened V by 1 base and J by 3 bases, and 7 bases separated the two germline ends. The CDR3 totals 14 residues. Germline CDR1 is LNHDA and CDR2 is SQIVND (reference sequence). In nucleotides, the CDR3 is TGTGCCAGTAGTATAGGACAGTTCAATCAGCCCCAGCATTTT. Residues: CASSIGQFNQPQHF.

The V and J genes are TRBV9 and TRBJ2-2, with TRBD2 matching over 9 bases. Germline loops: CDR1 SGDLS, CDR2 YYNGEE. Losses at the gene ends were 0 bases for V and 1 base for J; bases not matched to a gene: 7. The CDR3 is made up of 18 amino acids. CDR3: CASSVGAGGHLNTGELFF. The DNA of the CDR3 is TGTGCCAGCAGCGTAGGAGCGGGGGGACATCTGAACACCGGGGAGCTGTTTTTT.

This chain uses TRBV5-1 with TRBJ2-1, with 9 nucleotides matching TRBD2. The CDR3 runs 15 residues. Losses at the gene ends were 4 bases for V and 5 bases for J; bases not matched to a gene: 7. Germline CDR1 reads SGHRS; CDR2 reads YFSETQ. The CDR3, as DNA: TGCGCCAGCAGCCGTAGCGGGAGTAGGAACAATGAGCAGTTCTTC. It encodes CASSRSGSRNNEQFF.

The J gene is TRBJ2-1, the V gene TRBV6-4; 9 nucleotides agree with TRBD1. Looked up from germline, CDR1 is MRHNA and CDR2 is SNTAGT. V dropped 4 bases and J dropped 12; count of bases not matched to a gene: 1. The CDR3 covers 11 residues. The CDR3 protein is CASSGGQGQFF. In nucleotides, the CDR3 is TGTGCCAGCAGTGGGGGACAGGGGCAGTTCTTC.